A selection of T cell receptor beta chains follows, all from one sample in a study of blood T cell repertoires in COVID-19. Generated by immunoSEQ multiplex PCR, the TCRdb table keeps only in-frame clones and is missing some. The repertoire consists of some 200,000 clones, with around nine tenths occurring once and the leading ten covering around 1.5%. Sequencing input: peripheral blood. The source is a man aged 18 to 30 with active or convalescent COVID-19. Both conserved end residues are part of each CDR3. A D gene is named only where the DNA matches it firmly. Rows may omit the clone size; those that give it use once, few, many or a size class.

clone size	V gene	D gene	J gene	CDR3 length	CDR3 protein	CDR3 DNA
.	TRBV28	.	TRBJ2-7	16	CASTTLTGSSSYEQYF	TGTGCCAGCACGACTTTGACTGGGTCAAGCTCCTACGAGCAGTACTTC
.	TRBV28	.	TRBJ2-1	14	CASSSGGSYNEQFF	TGTGCCAGCAGTTCCGGAGGCTCCTACAATGAGCAGTTCTTC
few	TRBV11-2	.	TRBJ1-2	16	CASSSTGFGLNYGYTF	TGTGCCAGCAGCTCGACAGGATTCGGTTTGAACTATGGCTACACCTTC
.	TRBV3-1/TRBV3-2	.	TRBJ1-1	13	CASSQTGRTEAFF	TGTGCCAGCAGCCAAACAGGGCGAACTGAAGCTTTCTTT
.	TRBV5-4	.	TRBJ2-3	15	CASSSPRDRTDTQYF	TGTGCCAGCAGCTCACCTAGAGACCGCACAGATACGCAGTATTTT
.	TRBV9	TRBD1	TRBJ1-2	12	CASNAGGYGYTF	TGTGCCAGCAACGCAGGGGGCTATGGCTACACCTTC
.	TRBV19	.	TRBJ2-2	15	CASTLASGSTGELFF	TGTGCCAGTACCCTCGCTTCAGGGTCCACCGGGGAGCTGTTTTTT
.	TRBV3-1/TRBV3-2	.	TRBJ1-1	15	CASSQAPTGQARAFF	TGTGCCAGCAGCCAAGCCCCCACGGGACAAGCTCGGGCTTTCTTT
.	TRBV5-4	.	TRBJ1-1	16	CASIPIGGGGDTEAFF	TGTGCCAGCATCCCCATCGGGGGCGGGGGGGACACTGAAGCTTTCTTT
.	TRBV18	TRBD2	TRBJ2-5	16	CASSPLPTSGRETQYF	TGTGCCAGCTCACCACTGCCGACTAGCGGGAGAGAGACCCAGTACTTC
.	TRBV28	TRBD2	TRBJ2-7	14	CASSFGLAAYEQYF	TGTGCCAGCAGTTTCGGACTAGCGGCGTACGAGCAGTACTTC
.	TRBV7-9	TRBD1	TRBJ1-3	14	CASSFRGDGNTIYF	TGTGCCAGCAGCTTCAGGGGGGATGGAAACACCATATATTTT
.	TRBV30	.	TRBJ1-5	13	CAWNVGTAQPQHF	TGTGCCTGGAATGTGGGGACTGCTCAGCCCCAGCATTTT
.	TRBV4-1	TRBD1	TRBJ2-7	13	CASTGTGRGEQYF	TGCGCCAGCACTGGGACAGGGAGAGGCGAGCAGTACTTC
.	TRBV5-1	TRBD2	TRBJ2-7	17	CASSLAPSGRSSYEQYF	TGCGCCAGCAGCTTGGCCCCTAGCGGGAGGAGCTCCTACGAGCAGTACTTC
.	TRBV6-5	TRBD1	TRBJ1-3	15	CASRRRTGRGNTIYF	TGTGCCAGCAGGAGACGGACAGGGCGAGGAAACACCATATATTTT
.	TRBV11-2	.	TRBJ1-1	15	CASSLSNGVGTEAFF	TGTGCCAGCAGCTTGAGTAACGGAGTAGGAACTGAAGCTTTCTTT
few	TRBV19	.	TRBJ1-5	14	CASSIVGGGQPQHF	TGTGCCAGTAGTATAGTCGGGGGGGGTCAGCCCCAGCATTTT
.	TRBV14	.	TRBJ2-3	13	CASSLQGTDTQYF	TGTGCCAGCAGCCTCCAGGGGACGGATACGCAGTATTTT
.	TRBV9	TRBD2	TRBJ2-2	13	CASGEGNTGELFF	TGTGCCAGCGGGGAGGGAAACACCGGGGAGCTGTTTTTT
.	TRBV2	.	TRBJ2-5	13	CASSWTGQETQYF	TGTGCCAGCTCTTGGACTGGCCAAGAGACCCAGTACTTC
.	TRBV6-1	.	TRBJ2-7	16	CASSEESSAEPYEQYF	TGTGCCAGCAGTGAAGAGAGTAGCGCGGAACCTTACGAGCAGTACTTC
.	TRBV7-8	TRBD1	TRBJ2-7	12	CASSQGTGECYF	TGTGCCAGCAGCCAGGGGACAGGGGAGTGCTACTTC
few	TRBV7-9	.	TRBJ1-1	16	CASSPEIAGPRTEAFF	TGTGCCAGCAGTCCGGAGATAGCAGGGCCTAGAACTGAAGCTTTCTTT
.	TRBV3-1/TRBV3-2	TRBD1	TRBJ2-5	14	CASSQEDRARTQYF	TGTGCCAGCAGCCAAGAGGACAGGGCTCGGACCCAGTACTTC
.	TRBV29-1	TRBD1	TRBJ1-5	14	CSVAYRDSNQPQHF	TGCAGCGTCGCGTACCGGGACAGTAATCAGCCCCAGCATTTT
.	TRBV6-1	.	TRBJ2-7	12	CASSDQASKGFF	TGTGCCAGCAGTGATCAGGCGTCAAAGGGGTTCTTC
.	TRBV13	TRBD1	TRBJ1-2	15	CASSLEGQGYYGYTF	TGTGCCAGCAGCTTAGAGGGACAGGGGTACTATGGCTACACCTTC
.	TRBV10-3	.	TRBJ2-7	13	CASSPEGAYEQYF	TGTGCCAGCTCCCCGGAGGGCGCCTACGAGCAGTACTTC
once	TRBV27	TRBD1	TRBJ1-1	16	CASLSGTGVLSTEAFF	TGTGCCAGCTTATCCGGGACAGGGGTTTTGAGCACTGAAGCTTTCTTT
.	TRBV30	TRBD1	TRBJ2-2	15	CACPRGTANTGELFF	TGTGCCTGCCCCAGGGGGACCGCGAACACCGGGGAGCTGTTTTTT
.	TRBV30	TRBD1	TRBJ2-1	16	CAWSGVAGTGFNEQFF	TGTGCCTGGAGTGGGGTCGCCGGGACAGGTTTCAATGAGCAGTTCTTC
.	TRBV18	TRBD1	TRBJ1-2	16	CASSPERTGRIYGYTF	TGTGCCAGCTCACCCGAACGGACAGGACGGATCTATGGCTACACCTTC
.	TRBV4-3	.	TRBJ1-1	15	CASSQALVVDTEAFF	TGCGCCAGCAGCCAAGCTCTAGTAGTAGACACTGAAGCTTTCTTT
.	TRBV4-3	.	TRBJ2-3	20	CASSQGYRDVFESGTDTQYF	TGCGCCAGCAGCCAAGGGTACAGGGATGTTTTCGAGTCGGGCACAGATACGCAGTATTTT
once	TRBV6-5	.	TRBJ2-1	16	CASSYSVESSYNEQFF	TGTGCCAGCAGTTACTCTGTGGAGAGCTCCTACAATGAGCAGTTCTTC
.	TRBV19	.	TRBJ1-1	13	CASTPTGILEAFF	TGTGCCAGTACCCCGACAGGAATTCTAGAAGCTTTCTTT
.	TRBV4-3	TRBD1	TRBJ2-2	17	CASSQDRTGGFTGELFF	TGCGCCAGCAGCCAAGATCGTACAGGGGGTTTTACCGGGGAGCTGTTTTTT
.	TRBV30	.	TRBJ1-5	14	CAWSVGGVGQPQHF	TGTGCCTGGAGTGTAGGGGGGGTCGGGCAGCCCCAGCATTTT
once	TRBV4-2	.	TRBJ2-5	17	CASSQDFPSGRGETQYF	TGTGCCAGCAGCCAAGATTTCCCTAGCGGTAGGGGGGAGACCCAGTACTTC
.	TRBV6-5	.	TRBJ1-2	13	CASSFTPGSGYTF	TGTGCCAGCAGCTTCACACCGGGGAGCGGCTACACCTTC
.	TRBV4-2	TRBD2	TRBJ2-1	16	CASSQGALAGTREQFF	TGTGCCAGCAGCCAAGGAGCGCTAGCGGGAACCCGGGAGCAGTTCTTC
.	TRBV10-3	.	TRBJ2-3	15	CAISESRQSTDTQYF	TGTGCCATCAGTGAGTCGCGACAGAGCACAGATACGCAGTATTTT
.	TRBV21-1	.	TRBJ1-1	14	CASRKGAGNTEAFF	TGTGCCAGTAGAAAAGGTGCAGGAAACACTGAAGCTTTCTTT
.	TRBV7-9	TRBD2	TRBJ2-7	16	CASSFPPSGTTYEQYF	TGTGCCAGCAGCTTCCCACCTAGCGGAACCACCTACGAGCAGTACTTC
.	TRBV18	.	TRBJ2-5	16	CASSPISGTAQETQYF	TGTGCCAGCTCACCAATCTCCGGGACTGCCCAAGAGACCCAGTACTTC
.	TRBV7-9	TRBD1	TRBJ1-1	15	CASSQPQGANTEAFF	TGTGCCAGCAGCCAACCACAGGGGGCGAACACTGAAGCTTTCTTT